This T cell receptor (beta chain) appears in the sequencing data of a study of cytomegalovirus exposure and HLA in healthy donors. The PCR used 60 Vbeta and 13 Jbeta primers. The assay was immunoSEQ multiplex PCR, and TCRdb's table has in-frame clones only and misses some. The sample has more than 200,000 clones; roughly 83% are singletons. Study-level results: In an earlier analysis, in several hundred donors, most V segments appeared productive either ~87% or ~30% of the time. The number of N-insertions in an Asian-associated ancestry cluster was reportedly below the 666-donor mean in a later analysis.

On this clone: Its target is not known.

The CDR3 totals 16 residues. CDR1 and CDR2 from the germline V gene are LGHNA and YSLEER. V was trimmed by 1 base and J by 5 bases, leaving 17 bases between them. Sequencing input: PBMCs. The V call is TRBV4-3, the J call TRBJ1-2; a weak D match, TRBD1 (5 bases). The receptor comes from a girl between 10 and 17 years old in good health and CMV-seronegative. The CDR3 spells CASSQGFFSGEYGYTF. As DNA, the CDR3 is TGCGCCAGCAGCCAAGGGTTTTTTTCGGGGGAGTATGGCTACACCTTC.